This T cell receptor (beta chain) was retrieved from a study of blood T cell repertoires in COVID-19. Study-level information: Collection of acute and convalescent COVID-19 samples took place in the United States, Italy and Spain. T cells, B-cell-depleted T cells, or PBMCs provided the cDNA or gDNA that served as material.

Methods used by the authors: Researchers report that nucleated cell counts were estimated from reference gene primer amplification. Sequenced by immunoSEQ multiplex PCR; TCRdb stores in-frame clones only, minus some. The V and J calls and clone size are taken from that table; D and trimming were inferred from the DNA. The sample includes roughly 250,000 clones, 81% of them seen just once. Germline assignment: CDR1 SNHLY and CDR2 FYNNEI. The length of the CDR3 is 15 residues. With V trimmed by 6 bases and J by 7 bases, 11 bases remained unmatched. This chain uses TRBV2 with TRBJ2-7; TRBD1 matches at 11 bases. The clonotype comes from a woman in her fifties or sixties with active or convalescent COVID-19. The sequencing sample was made of peripheral blood. The CDR3 region has the DNA TGTGCCAGCAGCGGACAGGGGGCAATTAGAGGGGAGCAGTACTTC. This sequence encodes CASSGQGAIRGEQYF. Full variable domain (missing parts from reference TRBV2 and TRBJ2-7): EPEVTQTPSHQVTQMGQEVILRCVPISNHLYFYWYRQILGQKVEFLVSFYNNEISEKSEIFDDQFSVERPDGSNFTLKIRSTKLEDSAMYFCASSGQGAIRGEQYFGPGTRLTVT.